This T cell receptor (beta chain) was captured in a study of T cell repertoires in cytomegalovirus infection. Study context: CMV epitopes that were recently identified and HLA-C-restricted were used alongside well-studied HLA-B-restricted ones.

TCRdb itself ran the reads through MiXCR, one entry per CDR3 protein. The repertoire holds 750,000 to 900,000 distinct CDR3 sequences, with 29% as singletons. The CDR3 contains 19 residues. Trimming stripped 3 bases from V and 0 bases from J, with 22 bases between. This clonotype was seen a handful of times. Its antigen is not identified. This clonotype was sampled from a human donor in good health (CMV status not recorded). Some clones in this sample may be carry-over from other donors' samples. The chain links TRBV12-3 or TRBV12-4 to TRBJ2-3, with TRBD1 as a possible D gene (5 bases). Sequencing was performed on cultured CD8+ T cells from PBMCs, taken from culture after CMV antigen stimulation. The CDR3 DNA reads TGTGCCAGCAGTTTCAGGGTCGGAAGAAAAACCGCTAGCACAGATACGCAGTATTTT. Translation gives CASSFRVGRKTASTDTQYF.